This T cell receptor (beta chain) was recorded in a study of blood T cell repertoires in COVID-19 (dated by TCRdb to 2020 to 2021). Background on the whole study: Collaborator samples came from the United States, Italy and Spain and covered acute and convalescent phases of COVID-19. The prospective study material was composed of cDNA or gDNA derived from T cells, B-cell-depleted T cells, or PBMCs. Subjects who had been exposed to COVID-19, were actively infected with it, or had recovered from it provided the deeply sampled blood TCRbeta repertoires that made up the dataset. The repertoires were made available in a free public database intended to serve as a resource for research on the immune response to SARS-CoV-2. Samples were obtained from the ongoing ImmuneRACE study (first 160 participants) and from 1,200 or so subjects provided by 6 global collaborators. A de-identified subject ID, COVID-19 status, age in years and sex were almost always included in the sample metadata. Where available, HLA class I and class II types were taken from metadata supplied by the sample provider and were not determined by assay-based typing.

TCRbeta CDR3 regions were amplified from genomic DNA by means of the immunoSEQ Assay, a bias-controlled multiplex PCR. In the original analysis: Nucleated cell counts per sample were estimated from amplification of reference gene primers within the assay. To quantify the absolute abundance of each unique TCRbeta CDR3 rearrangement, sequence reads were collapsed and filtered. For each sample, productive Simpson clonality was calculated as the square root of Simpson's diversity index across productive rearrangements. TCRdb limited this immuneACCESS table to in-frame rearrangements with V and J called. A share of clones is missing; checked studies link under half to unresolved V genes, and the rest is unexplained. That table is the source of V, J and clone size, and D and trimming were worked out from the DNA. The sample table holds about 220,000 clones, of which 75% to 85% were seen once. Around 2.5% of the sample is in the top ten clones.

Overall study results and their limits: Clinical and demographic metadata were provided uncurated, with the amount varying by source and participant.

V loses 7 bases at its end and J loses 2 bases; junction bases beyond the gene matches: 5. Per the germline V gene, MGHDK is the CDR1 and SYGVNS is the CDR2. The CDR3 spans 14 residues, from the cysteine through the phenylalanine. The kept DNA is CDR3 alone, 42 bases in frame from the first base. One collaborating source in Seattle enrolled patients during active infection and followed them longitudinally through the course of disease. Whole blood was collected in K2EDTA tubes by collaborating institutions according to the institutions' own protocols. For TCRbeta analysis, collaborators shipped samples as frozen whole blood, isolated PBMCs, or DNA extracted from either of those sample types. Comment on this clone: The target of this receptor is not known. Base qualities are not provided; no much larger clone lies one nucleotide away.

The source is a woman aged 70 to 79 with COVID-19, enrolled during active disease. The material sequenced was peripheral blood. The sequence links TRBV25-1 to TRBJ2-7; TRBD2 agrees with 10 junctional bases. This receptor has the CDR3 CASTIAGGPYEQYF. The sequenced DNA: TGTGCCAGCACCATAGCGGGAGGACCCTACGAGCAGTACTTC.